Below, one T cell receptor beta chain is given with its context. This clonotype was seen many times. What this receptor recognizes is not known. Within one base of it there is no much larger clone, and no base qualities were kept. The record originates from a study of T cells in Graves' hyperthyroidism and ophthalmopathy (dated by TCRdb to about 2019). Looking at the study overall: Peripheral blood was sampled at the time of initial diagnosis, prior to any treatment. Following sampling, methimazole starting at 30 mg daily was given to hyperthyroidism patients, and high-dose intravenous methylprednisolone was given to ophthalmopathy patients. TCR V-J signatures able to tell the groups apart were searched for in a discovery cohort of around 95 patients, of whom over 40 had Graves' ophthalmopathy and about 55 had stable Graves' hyperthyroidism. Prospective prediction of ophthalmopathy was tested in an independent validation cohort of 18 to 20 hyperthyroidism patients and some 17 patients who later progressed to ophthalmopathy. The roughly 100 discovery patients were randomly divided into training and test sets at a 7:3 ratio. The paper describes TCR Vbeta CDR3 sequencing of 120 to 150 peripheral blood samples, made up of approximately 40 ophthalmopathy patients, 70 to 80 hyperthyroidism patients and 17 progressor patients. The study also compared thyroid tissue and blood T-cell repertoires from several Graves' hyperthyroidism patients.

The TCR beta CDR3 regions were amplified from RNA transcripts. A first-round RT-PCR of the TCR CDR3 used the HTBI primer set with the Qiagen OneStep RT-PCR kit. The libraries were constructed in a second round of multiplex PCR and then size-selected and purified. Libraries were sequenced paired-end with 100 bp reads on an Illumina HiSeq2000. As for the original processing: SOAPnuke was used to process the raw data, removing reads that contained adapters or uncalled bases, had a mean Phred below 15, or lacked an exact match to the constant primer or identifier. High-quality paired reads were merged using COPE v1.2.5, and each unique nucleotide sequence was defined as a clonotype. Clonotypes were aligned to IMGT TRBV, TRBD and TRBJ reference segments using MiTCR v1.1. The analysis was restricted to V-J combinations with a frequency above 0.0001, which together covered 99% to 99.2% of the repertoires. A TCS score was defined as the ratio of F50 (clonal expansion) to E x V (chaos), with BLOSUM62-based TCRdist applied between CDR3 peptides within each V-J. Welch's t-statistics and random forest reduced around 520 V-J features to around 14, which were used in a naive Bayes classifier (R e1071). TCRdb's own reprocessing of the public reads used fastp at Q25 and MiXCR and kept productive beta chains. Here each entry gathers all rows of one CDR3 protein and keeps the most common genes and DNA. TCRdb's processing, not the study's, gives the V and J calls here. The sample contains 450,000 to 500,000 distinct CDR3 sequences, roughly 23% of them found a single time. The top ten constitute about half of the sample.

What the research found in general, with its limitations: Sample size was not statistically predetermined, and investigators were not blinded to group allocation. Most expanded thyroid clonotypes (frequency above 0.001) were also found in blood, which suggests that blood repertoires may mirror thyroid immune responses. In cross-validation, a model built on a 13 V-J signature told ophthalmopathy apart from stable hyperthyroidism with 87.88% sensitivity and around 81% specificity, and in testing the same model reached 80%/75%. In validation, the model predicted progression to ophthalmopathy a median of about 6.5 months before onset, with 70% to 71% sensitivity and almost 75% specificity.

In the ophthalmopathy patients, disease was moderately to severely active, with a Clinical Activity Score of 3 or more, a NOSPECS grade of 4 or more, and a duration of less than 3 months. Any patient with an uncontrolled infection, another autoimmune disease, pregnancy or lactation was excluded. Diagnoses were based on clinical symptoms, serum thyroxine and TRAb, thyroid ultrasound and orbital computed tomography. PBMCs were isolated from 10 ml of fresh peripheral blood by Ficoll-Paque density gradient centrifugation. Total RNA was extracted with Trizol reagent, and quality was checked on an Agilent 2100 Bioanalyzer. The germline V gene sets CDR1 to SGHTA and CDR2 to FQGNSA. V and J lose 3 bases and 5 bases, and a span of 10 bases separates them. The CDR3 measures 13 amino acids from cysteine to phenylalanine. Just the 39-base CDR3 DNA is kept, in frame starting at base 1.

The V and J segments used are TRBV7-2 and TRBJ2-5, with the D assignment possibly TRBD1 or TRBD2, given 6 matching bases for each. Sequencing was performed on blood. The TCR originated in a woman between 70 and 85 years old with Graves' ophthalmopathy. CDR3 region: CASSFGGRETQYF. The DNA sequence reads TGTGCCAGCAGCTTCGGGGGCAGGGAGACCCAGTACTTC.